These 17 T cell receptor beta chains share one sample of origin, sequenced in a study of blood T cell repertoires in COVID-19. Clones were sequenced by immunoSEQ multiplex PCR, and TCRdb holds only the in-frame ones, with some missing. The sample contains approximately 100,000 clones, about 89% of which appear only once. Sequencing was carried out using peripheral blood. Every receptor here comes from a woman aged 30 to 39 with acute or convalescent COVID-19.

In nucleotides, the CDR3 is TGCGCCAGCAGCCCGCCCGGGGTAAACTATGGCTACACCTTC. It specifies CASSPPGVNYGYTF. V usage is TRBV5-1 and J usage is TRBJ1-2; no clear D gene. The germline V and J ends were trimmed by 4 bases and 2 bases, with 12 bases remaining between them. Looked up from germline, CDR1 is SGHRS and CDR2 is YFSETQ. This CDR3 has 14 residues.

V gene TRBV24-1 combines with J gene TRBJ2-1, with 9 positions matching TRBD2. Germline CDR1 KGHDR, CDR2 SFDVKD. Losses at the gene ends were 1 base for V and 5 bases for J; bases not matched to a gene: 2. The CDR3 covers 15 residues. CDR3 amino acids: CATSDFSGGHNEQFF. For the CDR3, the DNA is TGTGCCACCAGTGATTTTAGCGGGGGCCACAATGAGCAGTTCTTC.

This chain uses TRBV6-5 with TRBJ2-7; TRBD1 matches 8 bases. The trim removed 5 bases at V and 2 bases at J, leaving 5 bases unmatched. This CDR3 is built from 14 residues. Germline-derived CDR1 and CDR2 are MNHEY and SVGAGI. Here the CDR3 reads CASSRTGSTYEQYF. The CDR3 DNA sequence: TGTGCCAGCAGTCGGACAGGGAGCACCTACGAGCAGTACTTC.

J is TRBJ2-1 and V is TRBV6-1, with D tentatively TRBD1 (5 bases). Trimming removed 1 base from V and 8 bases from J, with 21 bases in between. Germline loops: CDR1 MNHNS, CDR2 SASEGT. CDR3 length equals 17 residues. The CDR3 sequence is CASSEVGARVIEDEQFF. CDR3 in DNA: TGTGCCAGCAGTGAAGTTGGGGCCCGCGTCATCGAGGATGAGCAGTTCTTC.

This clone was detected a few times. The V gene is TRBV7-9, the J gene TRBJ2-7; D perhaps matches TRBD1 (9 bases). The CDR3 loop spans 16 amino acids. Germline loops: CDR1 SEHNR, CDR2 FQNEAQ (reference sequence). The V gene lost 1 base and the J gene lost 2 bases, with 15 bases spanning the gap. The CDR3 here is CASSLVAGQGPYEQYF. Here the CDR3 DNA reads TGTGCCAGCAGCTTAGTAGCGGGACAGGGCCCCTACGAGCAGTACTTC.

This clone was found a few times. The chain recombines TRBV6-5 with TRBJ1-5; 9 bases agree with TRBD1. The CDR3 has 14 residues. Germline CDR1 reads MNHEY; CDR2 reads SVGAGI. With 5 bases clipped from V and 2 bases from J, the junction kept 1 base outside the gene matches. Here the CDR3 reads CASSRTGGNQPQHF. Here the CDR3 DNA reads TGTGCCAGCAGTCGGACAGGGGGCAATCAGCCCCAGCATTTT.

The chain employs TRBV6-5 and TRBJ2-2, with D possibly TRBD2 on 6 matching bases. Germline lookup yields CDR1 MNHEY and CDR2 SVGAGI. Trimming pared 3 bases from V and 0 bases from J, leaving 8 bases between. The CDR3 covers 15 residues. The CDR3 loop reads CASSYAGTNTGELFF. The CDR3 DNA reads as TGTGCCAGCAGTTATGCGGGGACGAACACCGGGGAGCTGTTTTTT.

The chain uses TRBV3-1 (or the pseudogene TRBV3-2) and TRBJ2-2, with 9 nucleotides matching TRBD1. J was trimmed by 2 bases and V by 6 bases; bases with no gene match: 1. This CDR3 is built from 14 residues. The germline CDR1 and CDR2 sequences are LGHDT and YNNKEL (reference sequence). CDR3 sequence: CASRQGANTGELFF. CDR3 nucleotides: TGTGCCAGCAGACAGGGGGCCAACACCGGGGAGCTGTTTTTT.

J is TRBJ1-2 and V is TRBV28; 12 bases match TRBD1. Germline CDR1 MDHEN, CDR2 SYDVKM. The CDR3 loop spans 16 amino acids. The V segment lost 4 bases and the J segment 8 bases; nucleotides outside the gene matches: 11. CDR3 DNA sequence: TGTGCCAGCAGTTCGGGACAGGGGGCGGTAATAAGCGGCTACACCTTC. Translated, it gives CASSSGQGAVISGYTF.

The CDR3 sequence: CASSPLGQGGINEQFF. The CDR3, as DNA: TGTGCCAGCAGCCCACTCGGACAGGGAGGAATCAATGAGCAGTTCTTC. V and J are TRBV7-9 and TRBJ2-1; the match to TRBD1 covers 8 bases. The CDR3 loop spans 16 amino acids. Trimming removed 5 bases from V and 6 bases from J; junction bases left unmatched: 12. Looked up from germline, CDR1 is SEHNR and CDR2 is FQNEAQ (reference sequence).

This clone was detected a few times. The J gene is TRBJ1-5, the V gene TRBV27; 8 nucleotides agree with TRBD1. The CDR3 is made up of 15 amino acids. Trimming removed 6 bases from V and 4 bases from J; junction bases left unmatched: 8. Per germline, CDR1 MNHEY and CDR2 SMNVEV (reference sequence). The CDR3 is CASSRQGRENQPQHF. In DNA, the CDR3 is TGTGCCAGCAGCAGACAGGGGCGGGAAAATCAGCCCCAGCATTTT.

The J gene is TRBJ1-1, the V gene TRBV14; D gene unclear. The ends were cut back, 1 base at V and 6 bases at J, with 9 bases in the middle. Germline CDR1 reads SGHDN; CDR2 reads FVKESK. The CDR3 length is 13 residues. Written as DNA, the CDR3 is TGTGCCAGCAGCCAAGGCTGGGCATCTGAAGCTTTCTTT. The encoded protein is CASSQGWASEAFF.

With regard to this clone: At one end, the junction sequence differs from germline, possibly due to a read error. The V and J genes are TRBV27 and TRBJ1-1; the D gene is possibly TRBD1 (6 bases). From germline, CDR1 is MNHEY and CDR2 SMNVEV (reference sequence). CDR3 length: 14 amino acids. The CDR3 reads CASSISGVYTEAFF. The DNA of the CDR3 is TGTGCCAGCAGTATATCAGGGGTCTACACTGAAGCTTTCTTT.

V gene TRBV13 combines with J gene TRBJ2-7, with TRBD2 matching 7 bases. There are 14 residues in the CDR3. Germline values: CDR1 PRHDT, CDR2 FYEKMQ (reference sequence). Germline trimming cut 5 bases from V and 2 bases from J; bases unmatched to any gene: 6. CDR3 nucleotide sequence: TGTGCCAGCAGCCGGGAGGCCGACACCTACGAGCAGTACTTC. Protein product: CASSREADTYEQYF.

DNA of the CDR3: TGTGCCAGCAGTTCGCTAGCGGGGCACTACAATGAGCAGTTCTTC. It yields the protein CASSSLAGHYNEQFF. The rearrangement uses TRBV28 and TRBJ2-1, with 9 bases that match TRBD2. The CDR3 runs 15 residues. V lost 4 bases to trimming and J lost 3 bases; unmatched junction nucleotides: 4. Germline V gene lookup returns CDR1 MDHEN and CDR2 SYDVKM.

V gene TRBV10-3 combines with J gene TRBJ1-1, with 11 bases matching TRBD1. This CDR3 is 16 amino acids long. CDR1 is ENHRY and CDR2 is SYGVKD in the germline V gene. V dropped 3 bases and J dropped 3; count of bases not matched to a gene: 6. The CDR3 region has the DNA TGTGCCATCAGTGAACGGACAGGGGGCACGGACACTGAAGCTTTCTTT. Translating gives CAISERTGGTDTEAFF.

V usage is TRBV11-3 and J usage is TRBJ2-1; D may be TRBD2 (7 bases). CDR1 SGHNT and CDR2 YENEEA come from the germline V gene. Trimming cost V 5 bases and J 2 bases, with 16 bases left between them. CDR3 length equals 16 residues. The CDR3 loop reads CASSPRGGGPYNEQFF. CDR3 nucleotide sequence: TGTGCCAGCAGCCCCCGAGGGGGGGGGCCCTACAATGAGCAGTTCTTC.